One and the same sample provided the 28 T cell receptor beta chains below, sequenced in a study of cytomegalovirus exposure and HLA in healthy donors. With 60 Vbeta and 13 Jbeta primers, the PCR was carried out. Method: immunoSEQ multiplex PCR; TCRdb's copy keeps in-frame clones and lacks some. The sample holds tens of thousands of clones, under 70% seen once. The sample was PBMCs. These receptor sequences come from a woman aged 45-60 years in good health and CMV-seropositive.

This clone was detected a few times. The chain couples TRBV7-6 to TRBJ2-2; TRBD2 agrees at 7 bases. This CDR3 is built from 16 residues. Germline V CDR1 and CDR2: SGHVS, FNYEAQ. Trimming cost V 1 base and J 6 bases; bases outside gene matches: 8. The CDR3 sequence is CASSLGQRGRPGELFF. The CDR3 nucleotides are TGTGCCAGCAGCTTAGGTCAGCGGGGTCGACCCGGGGAGCTGTTTTTT.

The gene calls are TRBV9 and TRBJ2-7; 8 nucleotides agree with TRBD2. The CDR3 covers 13 residues. The J segment lost 3 bases and the V segment lost 10 bases, leaving 9 bases of the junction unmatched. The V gene's germline CDR1 is SGDLS and CDR2 YYNGEE. The chain's CDR3 is CALIGLAFYEQYF. The CDR3 nucleotides are TGTGCCCTTATAGGACTAGCCTTCTACGAGCAGTACTTC.

This chain joins TRBV28 and TRBJ1-5, with D maybe TRBD1 (5 bases). Germline V lookup: CDR1 MDHEN, CDR2 SYDVKM. The CDR3 consists of 15 residues. V gave up 3 bases and J gave up 10 bases, with 19 bases separating them. The CDR3 reads CASSFLGPRGDPQHF. The CDR3 DNA sequence: TGTGCCAGCAGTTTTCTAGGGCCCCGGGGGGATCCCCAGCATTTT. Full variable domain (missing parts from reference TRBV28 and TRBJ1-5): DVKVTQSSRYLVKRTGEKVFLECVQDMDHENMFWYRQDPGLGLRLIYFSYDVKMKEKGDIPEGYSVSREKKERFSLILESASTNQTSMYLCASSFLGPRGDPQHFGDGTRLSIL.

V gene TRBV9 combines with J gene TRBJ2-2; no clear D gene. Germline lookup yields CDR1 SGDLS and CDR2 YYNGEE. The CDR3 consists of 15 residues. V gave up 0 bases and J gave up 7 bases, with 13 bases separating them. CDR3 loop: CASSVAGGVIGELFF. CDR3 bases: TGTGCCAGCAGCGTAGCTGGTGGAGTGATCGGGGAGCTGTTTTTT.

Of note for this clone: One junction end does not reproduce the germline sequence, and a read error may be involved. The chain links TRBV19 to TRBJ2-5; possible D gene TRBD2, 6 bases. Per the germline V gene, CDR1 is LNHDA and CDR2 is SQIVND (reference sequence). The CDR3 runs 15 residues. The DNA of the CDR3 is TGTGCCAGTAGTGACACCGGGACTCCTCAAGAGACCCGGTACTTC. It translates to CASSDTGTPQETRYF.

The rearrangement uses TRBV19 and TRBJ2-7, with TRBD2 matching 13 bases. Unmatched junction bases numbered 1, after V lost 5 bases and J lost 0 bases. The length of the CDR3 is 15 residues. CDR1 LNHDA and CDR2 SQIVND come from the germline V gene (reference sequence). The DNA for the CDR3 is TGTGCCAGTAGTGGACTAGCGGGGGACTCCTACGAGCAGTACTTC. Residues: CASSGLAGDSYEQYF. The full variable domain, with the rest looked up from reference TRBV19 and TRBJ2-7, is DGGITQSPKYLFRKEGQNVTLSCEQNLNHDAMYWYRQDPGQGLRLIYYSQIVNDFQKGDIAEGYSVSREKKESFPLTVTSAQKNPTAFYLCASSGLAGDSYEQYFGPGTRLTVT.

The chain carries TRBV20-1 and TRBJ2-7; D call uncertain. CDR3 length: 11 amino acids. The germline V gene encodes CDR1 DFQATT and CDR2 SNEGSKA (reference sequence). Trimming left V 1 base short and J 6 bases short, with 7 bases between. The CDR3, as DNA: TGCAGTGCTAGAGCCCCCATCGAGCAGTACTTC. It yields the protein CSARAPIEQYF.

The chain recombines TRBV5-6 with TRBJ1-2; 8 bases are a match to TRBD1. The CDR3 length is 14 residues. V lost 4 bases, J lost 6 bases, and 8 bases stayed unmatched. Germline CDR1 is SGHDT and CDR2 is YYEEEE. Written as DNA, the CDR3 is TGTGCCAGCAGCACTACTACGACAGGGGATGGCTACACCTTC. This encodes CASSTTTTGDGYTF. Full variable domain (missing parts from reference TRBV5-6 and TRBJ1-2): DAGVTQSPTHLIKTRGQQVTLRCSPKSGHDTVSWYQQALGQGPQFIFQYYEEEERQRGNFPDRFSGHQFPNYSSELNVNALLLGDSALYLCASSTTTTGDGYTFGSGTRLTVV.

This chain connects TRBV13 to TRBJ2-5; 14 bases match TRBD2. The length of the CDR3 is 17 residues. With 0 bases clipped from V and 4 bases from J, the junction kept 4 bases outside the gene matches. Germline CDR1 is PRHDT and CDR2 is FYEKMQ (reference sequence). CDR3 nucleotides: TGTGCCAGCAGCTTAGGGACTAGCGGGGGGGCCTCAGAGACCCAGTACTTC. Translation: CASSLGTSGGASETQYF.

This clone has just one count. At the DNA level, this CDR3 is encoded by other sequences in the same sample as well. The rearrangement uses TRBV19 and TRBJ2-1, with a possible D match to TRBD1 (6 bases). V lost 3 bases and J 7 bases, leaving 7 bases between the germline ends. Germline V CDR1 and CDR2: LNHDA, SQIVND (reference sequence). The CDR3 runs 12 residues. CDR3 region: CASSIQGNEQFF. Here the CDR3 DNA reads TGTGCCAGTAGTATTCAGGGGAATGAGCAGTTCTTC. Supplemented by reference TRBV19 and TRBJ2-1, the full variable domain reads DGGITQSPKYLFRKEGQNVTLSCEQNLNHDAMYWYRQDPGQGLRLIYYSQIVNDFQKGDIAEGYSVSREKKESFPLTVTSAQKNPTAFYLCASSIQGNEQFFGPGTRLTVL.

The chain links TRBV27 to TRBJ1-1; possibly TRBD1 for D (5 bases). Trimming left V 3 bases short and J 11 bases short, with 10 bases between. This CDR3 has 11 residues. Germline CDR1 reads MNHEY; CDR2 reads SMNVEV (reference sequence). CDR3 nucleotides: TGTGCCAGCAGTTTTGGGGGGAACGCTTTCTTT. Protein product: CASSFGGNAFF.

In regard to this clone: The junction shows a germline mismatch at one end, possibly a read error. J is TRBJ1-2 and V is TRBV11-1; TRBD1 is a possible D gene (6 bases). The germline V gene has CDR1 SGHAT and CDR2 FQDESV (reference sequence). CDR3 length: 17 amino acids. The CDR3 spells CASSLEALTAGVHGHTF. CDR3 sequence (DNA): TGTGCCAGCAGCTTAGAGGCCCTAACGGCAGGGGTCCATGGCCACACCTTC.

This chain uses TRBV2 with TRBJ2-2, with 9 bases identical to TRBD2. CDR3 length equals 16 residues. The germline V gene encodes CDR1 SNHLY and CDR2 FYNNEI. J was trimmed by 0 bases and V by 4 bases; bases with no gene match: 3. CDR3 residues: CASSGSGGTNTGELFF. The CDR3 coding sequence is TGTGCCAGCAGTGGTAGCGGGGGAACGAACACCGGGGAGCTGTTTTTT.

This sequence joins TRBV10-3 and TRBJ1-2; 10 positions match TRBD1. Germline V CDR1 and CDR2: ENHRY, SYGVKD. Trimming took 6 bases from V and 6 from J; bases not matched to a gene: 4. This CDR3 contains 13 residues. This CDR3 is CAIRGQGVNGYTF. Written as DNA, the CDR3 is TGTGCCATCAGAGGACAGGGGGTAAATGGCTACACCTTC.

This chain links TRBV11-2 with TRBJ2-3, with D uncertain. From germline, CDR1 is SGHAT and CDR2 FQNNGV. V lost 5 bases, J lost 9 bases, and 6 bases lay in between. This CDR3 region has 10 residues. The CDR3 DNA reads TGTGCCAGCAGCGACGGGACGCAGTATTTT. This codes for CASSDGTQYF. The full variable domain, its missing parts supplied by reference TRBV11-2 and TRBJ2-3, is EAGVAQSPRYKIIEKRQSVAFWCNPISGHATLYWYQQILGQGPKLLIQFQNNGVVDDSQLPKDRFSAERLKGVDSTLKIQPAKLEDSAVYLCASSDGTQYFGPGTRLTVL.

This chain connects TRBV5-4 to TRBJ1-3, with D perhaps matching TRBD1 (5 bases). The CDR3 consists of 14 residues. The ends were cut back, 4 bases at V and 3 bases at J, with 11 bases in the middle. The germline V gene encodes CDR1 SGHNT and CDR2 YYREEE (reference sequence). CDR3 sequence reads: CASSERGSGNTIYF. For the CDR3, the DNA is TGTGCCAGCAGCGAAAGGGGTAGTGGAAACACCATATATTTT.

The chain links TRBV4-2 to TRBJ2-7; 9 nucleotides agree with TRBD1. CDR3 length equals 19 residues. V lost 0 bases to trimming and J lost 0 bases; unmatched junction nucleotides: 12. Germline assignment: CDR1 LGHNA and CDR2 YNFKEQ. The CDR3 coding sequence is TGTGCCAGCAGCCAAGATGTAGAAAGGACAGGGGTTATCTCCTACGAGCAGTACTTC. The encoded protein is CASSQDVERTGVISYEQYF.

A few counts support this clone. The J gene is TRBJ1-1, the V gene TRBV5-4, with D unresolved. Germline values: CDR1 SGHNT, CDR2 YYREEE (reference sequence). Trimming took 3 bases from V and 1 from J, leaving 13 bases between them. The CDR3 length is 15 residues. The CDR3 reads CASSYRKTRNTEAFF. In DNA form, the CDR3 reads TGTGCCAGCAGCTACCGTAAAACACGGAACACTGAAGCTTTCTTT.

The chain links TRBV27 to TRBJ1-3; D is unclear. The CDR3 is 14 residues long. The germline V gene has CDR1 MNHEY and CDR2 SMNVEV (reference sequence). Between the trimmed V and J ends, which lost 3 bases and 0 bases, there was a span of 6 bases. The CDR3 is CASSFASSGNTIYF. The CDR3 region has the DNA TGTGCCAGCAGTTTCGCCAGCTCTGGAAACACCATATATTTT.

The chain recombines TRBV6-1 with TRBJ2-3; 10 nucleotides match TRBD2. Germline V gene sequence: CDR1 MNHNS, CDR2 SASEGT. The CDR3 has 15 residues. With 3 bases clipped from V and 4 bases from J, the junction kept 4 bases outside the gene matches. Here the CDR3 DNA reads TGTGCCAGCAGTGATATAGCGGGGGGAGCAGATACGCAGTATTTT. The encoded protein is CASSDIAGGADTQYF.

This clone was picked up one time. The rearrangement links TRBV6-1 to TRBJ2-1; TRBD2 matches at 12 bases. The CDR3 is made up of 17 amino acids. CDR1 and CDR2 from the germline V gene are MNHNS and SASEGT. Trimming cost V 1 base and J 2 bases; bases outside gene matches: 3. CDR3 coding DNA: TGTGCCAGCAGTGAAGTGTCTAGCGGGGGGGCCTACAATGAGCAGTTCTTC. This sequence encodes CASSEVSSGGAYNEQFF.

The chain has TRBV5-6 and TRBJ1-1; 7 bases match TRBD1. Germline values: CDR1 SGHDT, CDR2 YYEEEE. The CDR3 runs 13 residues. The V segment lost 2 bases and the J segment 7 bases; nucleotides outside the gene matches: 5. The CDR3 sequence: CASSLPTGSEAFF. Here the CDR3 DNA reads TGTGCCAGCAGCTTACCGACAGGGAGTGAAGCTTTCTTT.

The rearrangement joins TRBV7-9 to TRBJ2-2; D is perhaps TRBD1 (6 bases). This CDR3 is 16 amino acids long. Trimming stripped 2 bases from V and 4 bases from J, with 14 bases between. The germline V gene has CDR1 SEHNR and CDR2 FQNEAQ (reference sequence). The CDR3: CASSLYTGHLTGELFF. The DNA of the CDR3 is TGTGCCAGCAGCTTATATACGGGACACCTCACCGGGGAGCTGTTTTTT.

This clone has more than one count but fewer than ten. V is TRBV10-3 and J is TRBJ1-1; 9 bases agree with TRBD1. From germline, CDR1 is ENHRY and CDR2 SYGVKD. The CDR3 runs to 14 residues. With V trimmed by 2 bases and J by 11 bases, 9 bases remained unmatched. The CDR3 here is CAISEPSDRGTAFF. The CDR3 coding sequence is TGTGCCATCAGTGAGCCTTCGGACAGGGGTACGGCTTTCTTT.

This clone was seen more than once but under ten times. The V call is TRBV28, the J call TRBJ2-1; 9 bases map to TRBD1. The CDR3 is made up of 15 amino acids. CDR1 and CDR2 (germline): MDHEN, SYDVKM. Germline trimming cut 6 bases from V and 6 bases from J; bases unmatched to any gene: 9. The CDR3 DNA reads as TGTGCCAGCAGGGGACAGGGAGACGGGCCCAATGAGCAGTTCTTC. It codes for CASRGQGDGPNEQFF.

This clone was counted only a few times. This chain connects TRBV2 to TRBJ1-2; the D gene is possibly TRBD1 (6 bases). The CDR3 has 14 residues. Germline V gene data show CDR1 as SNHLY and CDR2 as FYNNEI. The ends were cut back, 8 bases at V and 4 bases at J, with 17 bases in the middle. CDR3 region: CASLGRGAFYGYTF. CDR3 coding DNA: TGTGCCAGCTTGGGGCGGGGGGCGTTCTATGGCTACACCTTC.

This chain uses TRBV4-1 with TRBJ1-4; 9 nucleotides line up with TRBD1. V gave up 4 bases and J gave up 7 bases; unmatched junction bases: 7. The CDR3 is 15 residues long. Germline V gene sequence: CDR1 MGHRA, CDR2 YSYEKL. For the CDR3, the DNA is TGCGCCAGCAGCCTTGCGGGGACAGGGACTGAAAAACTGTTTTTT. Translation gives CASSLAGTGTEKLFF.

J is TRBJ1-2 and V is TRBV5-1, with D possibly being TRBD1 (6 bases). Trimming pared 2 bases from V and 6 bases from J, leaving 20 bases between. Germline V lookup: CDR1 SGHRS, CDR2 YFSETQ. The CDR3 has 16 amino acids. The CDR3 region has the DNA TGCGCCAGCAGCTTTACTCCGGGACAAGGTGCGAATGGCTACACCTTC. It codes for CASSFTPGQGANGYTF.